This T cell receptor (beta chain) was recovered during a study of CD8 T cells in ankylosing spondylitis. The ends were cut back, 7 bases at V and 4 bases at J, with 14 bases in the middle. There are 14 residues in the CDR3. Molecular-barcoded quantitative 5'-RACE produced these TCR beta libraries. Each CDR3 protein gets one entry after TCRdb re-called the 5' RACE reads with MiXCR. The sample yields roughly 490,000 distinct CDR3 sequences, 5.3% seen once. This clonotype was observed at least ten times. The antigen remains unidentified. Study results and caveats: Several highly homologous variants made up a TCR beta motif, and this motif appeared characteristic of ankylosing spondylitis blood. Clones linked to disease were reported to show significant enrichment in matched ankylosing spondylitis synovial fluid. Existing reports had already noted some motif variants in reactive arthritis synovial fluid and blood.

The sample was blood, either unsorted or a sorted T cell fraction (not recorded which). This TCR was sampled from a male donor with ankylosing spondylitis. The genes are TRBV12-3 or TRBV12-4 and TRBJ2-1; D gene unclear. The CDR3 sequence is CASTHRRLYNEQFF. DNA for the CDR3: TGTGCCAGCACTCACCGCCGCTTATACAATGAGCAGTTCTTC.